The next 17 T cell receptor beta chains were all read from a single sample in a study of blood T cell repertoires in COVID-19 (dated by TCRdb to 2020 to 2022). Receptor amplification or capture employed the immunoSEQ multiplex PCR assay. TCRdb re-hosts the immuneACCESS table, in-frame sequences only. Its copies lack some clones; in the studies checked, an unresolved V gene accounts for under half of them, and the cause for the rest is not known. In all, the sample holds about 150,000 clones, and 80% to 90% of those were seen once. The top ten hold over 10% of the sample. The source material was peripheral blood. These receptors all come from a man between 18 and 35 years old with COVID-19, enrolled during active disease.

The J gene is TRBJ2-7, the V gene TRBV12-3 or TRBV12-4, with D uncertain. V was cut by 5 bases and J by 6 bases, with 11 bases left in between. This CDR3 is built from 12 residues. CDR3 in amino acids: CASSETLPEQYF. CDR3 nucleotide sequence: TGTGCCAGCAGTGAGACACTTCCCGAGCAGTACTTC.

The V and J genes are TRBV11-2 and TRBJ2-7, with D uncertain. The CDR3 is 16 residues long. In germline, CDR1 is SGHAT, CDR2 FQNNGV. V dropped 4 bases and J dropped 5 bases, with 21 bases sitting between them. The CDR3 region has the DNA TGTGCCAGCAGCTCAGCTCCGTCGGGTGCGTCGCACGAGCAGTACTTC. It translates to CASSSAPSGASHEQYF.

V is TRBV27 and J is TRBJ2-7; the D gene is possibly TRBD2 (6 bases). In germline, CDR1 is MNHEY, CDR2 SMNVEV (reference sequence). The CDR3 is 12 amino acids. Trimming pared 6 bases from V and 7 bases from J, leaving 13 bases between. CDR3 sequence: CASRLARGEQYF. For the CDR3, the DNA is TGTGCCAGCAGACTCGCCCGGGGGGAGCAGTACTTC.

This clone is a singleton in its sample. Its ends do not fully match the called genes, so a read error is possible. This chain joins TRBV15 and TRBJ1-4; 8 bases fit TRBD1. There are 17 residues in the CDR3. Germline loops: CDR1 LNHNV, CDR2 YYDKDF (reference sequence). The CDR3 is CATSSYRDRIINEKLLF. The CDR3, as DNA: TGTGCCACCAGCAGCTACCGGGACAGGATAATAAATGAAAAACTGCTTTTT.

V and J are TRBV7-2 and TRBJ1-2; 7 nucleotides line up with TRBD1. CDR1 is SGHTA, CDR2 FQGNSA, per germline. V gave up 5 bases and J gave up 0 bases; unmatched junction bases: 9. The CDR3 covers 16 residues. The DNA for the CDR3 is TGTGCCAGCAGCGCCCTCCGGGACAGAGCTAACTATGGCTACACCTTC. Its translation: CASSALRDRANYGYTF.

This chain uses TRBV11-2 with TRBJ2-2; D not certain. With 5 bases removed from V and 4 bases from J, the gap between germline ends came to 8 bases. The CDR3 is 13 residues long. Germline V lookup: CDR1 SGHAT, CDR2 FQNNGV. The CDR3 nucleotides are TGTGCCAGCAGCCTAATACTCACCGGGGAGCTGTTTTTT. Amino acid sequence: CASSLILTGELFF.

This chain links TRBV19 with TRBJ2-5; 9 bases map to TRBD1. Germline CDR1 and CDR2: LNHDA and SQIVND (reference sequence). V lost 5 bases, J lost 4 bases, and 5 bases stayed unmatched. The CDR3 is 14 amino acids. CDR3 residues: CASSLLTGGETQYF. CDR3 nucleotide sequence: TGTGCCAGTAGTCTCTTGACAGGGGGAGAGACCCAGTACTTC.

The chain combines TRBV10-2 with TRBJ2-7; perhaps TRBD1 as D (6 bases). Germline CDR1 and CDR2: WSHSY and SAAADI. This CDR3 spans 14 amino acids. V dropped 6 bases and J dropped 0 bases, with 12 bases sitting between them. This chain's CDR3 is CASSRRDNSYEQYF. CDR3 coding DNA: TGCGCCAGCAGCCGCCGGGACAACTCCTACGAGCAGTACTTC.

The genes are TRBV7-2 and TRBJ2-3; 10 positions match TRBD2. Looked up from germline, CDR1 is SGHTA and CDR2 is FQGNSA. Trimming cost V 2 bases and J 0 bases; bases outside gene matches: 5. The CDR3 totals 17 residues. CDR3 loop: CASSLRTSGTSTDTQYF. The CDR3 DNA sequence: TGTGCCAGCAGCTTAAGGACTAGCGGAACTAGCACAGATACGCAGTATTTT.

Of note for this clone: One junction end disagrees with the germline gene, perhaps due to a read error. The chain uses TRBV9 and TRBJ2-7; 7 bases map to TRBD2. The CDR3 runs to 13 residues. Germline CDR1 and CDR2: SGDLS and YYNGEE. CDR3 coding DNA: TGTGCCAGCAGCGTAGACGGGCGGGGGATCTTGCACTTC. It codes for CASSVDGRGILHF.

This clone was counted only a few times. The CDR3 reads CASSQPPLQRQGGKVTEAFF. CDR3 nucleotides: TGCGCCAGCAGCCAGCCCCCCCTCCAAAGACAGGGGGGAAAAGTCACTGAAGCTTTCTTT. The chain is built from TRBV4-1 and TRBJ1-1; TRBD1 agrees at 9 bases. Germline V gene data show CDR1 as MGHRA and CDR2 as YSYEKL. The CDR3 runs 20 residues. V shed 3 bases, J shed 4 bases, and the junction held 21 bases outside the gene matches.

The CDR3 loop reads CASSTAPGGWTEAFF. As DNA, the CDR3 is TGTGCCAGTAGTACAGCACCAGGGGGTTGGACTGAAGCTTTCTTT. The chain joins TRBV19 to TRBJ1-1, with 7 bases aligning to TRBD1. The germline V gene has CDR1 LNHDA and CDR2 SQIVND (reference sequence). V dropped 4 bases and J dropped 5; count of bases not matched to a gene: 10. The CDR3 contains 15 residues.

The chain is built from TRBV7-9 and TRBJ1-2; D remains unclear. CDR1 is SEHNR, CDR2 FQNEAQ, per germline (reference sequence). The CDR3 length is 13 residues. The germline V and J ends were trimmed by 1 base and 6 bases, with 9 bases remaining between them. The CDR3 DNA follows: TGTGCCAGCAGCTTAGTTGAGGCTGATGGCTACACCTTC. Translated, it gives CASSLVEADGYTF.

V usage is TRBV3-1 (or the pseudogene TRBV3-2) and J usage is TRBJ2-5, with 10 bases that match TRBD1. CDR1 is LGHDT, CDR2 YNNKEL, per germline (reference sequence). This CDR3 comprises 14 residues. V was pared by 7 bases and J by 4 bases, with 6 bases of the junction left unmatched. This CDR3 is CASISWTGGETQYF. In nucleotides, the CDR3 is TGTGCCAGCATCTCCTGGACAGGGGGAGAGACCCAGTACTTC.

V and J are TRBV5-1 and TRBJ1-6; D is unresolved. Germline V gene sequence: CDR1 SGHRS, CDR2 YFSETQ. Trimming stripped 0 bases from V and 0 bases from J, with 13 bases between. The length of the CDR3 is 18 residues. The CDR3 is CASSLDQLPSSYNSPLHF. The DNA of the CDR3 is TGCGCCAGCAGCTTGGACCAGCTACCTAGCTCCTATAATTCACCCCTCCACTTT.

This clone has just one count. The chain joins TRBV6-6 to TRBJ1-6, with TRBD1 identical over 7 bases. CDR1 is MNHNY and CDR2 is SVGAGI in the germline V gene (reference sequence). J was trimmed by 10 bases and V by 0 bases; bases with no gene match: 6. The CDR3 is made up of 15 amino acids. CDR3 nucleotide sequence: TGTGCCAGCAGTTACTCCGGGACAGCCAGCTCACCCCTCCACTTT. Translating it yields CASSYSGTASSPLHF.

This clone was seen just once. The chain is built from TRBV27 and TRBJ2-3, with 7 bases fitting TRBD2. The CDR3 has 18 residues. V trimming: 4 bases; J trimming: 3 bases; junction bases outside the gene matches: 16. In germline, CDR1 is MNHEY, CDR2 SMNVEV (reference sequence). CDR3 region: CASSSPWEREPLTDTQYF. Written as DNA, the CDR3 is TGTGCCAGCAGTTCCCCCTGGGAGCGGGAACCGTTGACAGATACGCAGTATTTT.